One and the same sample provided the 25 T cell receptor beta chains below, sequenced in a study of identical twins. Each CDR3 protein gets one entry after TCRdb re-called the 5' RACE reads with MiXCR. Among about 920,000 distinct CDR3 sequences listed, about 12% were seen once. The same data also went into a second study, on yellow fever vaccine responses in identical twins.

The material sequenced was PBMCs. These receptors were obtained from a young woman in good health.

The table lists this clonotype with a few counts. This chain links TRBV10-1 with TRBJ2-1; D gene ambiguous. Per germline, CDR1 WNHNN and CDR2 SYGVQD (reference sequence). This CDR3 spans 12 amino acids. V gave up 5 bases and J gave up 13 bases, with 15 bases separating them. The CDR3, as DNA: TGCGCCAGCAGTATTGACTTCCAAGGACAGTTCTTC. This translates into CASSIDFQGQFF.

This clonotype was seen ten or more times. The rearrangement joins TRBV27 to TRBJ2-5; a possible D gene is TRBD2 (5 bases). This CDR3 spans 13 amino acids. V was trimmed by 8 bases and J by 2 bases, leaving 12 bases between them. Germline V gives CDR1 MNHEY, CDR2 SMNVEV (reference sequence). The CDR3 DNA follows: TGTGCCAGCGGCCGAGGGTCACAAGAGACCCAGTACTTC. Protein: CASGRGSQETQYF.

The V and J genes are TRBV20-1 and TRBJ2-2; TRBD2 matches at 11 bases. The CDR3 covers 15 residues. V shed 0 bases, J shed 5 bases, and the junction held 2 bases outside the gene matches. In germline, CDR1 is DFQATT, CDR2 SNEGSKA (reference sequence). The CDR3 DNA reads TGCAGTGCTAGAGATCCTAGCGGGGGGACCGGGGAGCTGTTTTTT. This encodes CSARDPSGGTGELFF.

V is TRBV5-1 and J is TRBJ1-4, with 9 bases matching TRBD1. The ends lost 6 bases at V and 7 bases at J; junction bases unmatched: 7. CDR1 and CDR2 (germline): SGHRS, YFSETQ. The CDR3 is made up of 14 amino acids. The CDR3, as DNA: TGCGCCAGCACCCCGACAGGGGGGAGTGAAAAACTGTTTTTT. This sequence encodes CASTPTGGSEKLFF.

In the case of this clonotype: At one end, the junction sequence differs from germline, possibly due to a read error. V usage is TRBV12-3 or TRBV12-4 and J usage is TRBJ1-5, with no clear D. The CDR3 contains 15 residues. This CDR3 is CASSLRHASNQPHHF. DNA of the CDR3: TGTGCCAGCAGTCTCCGACACGCTAGCAATCAGCCCCACCATTTT.

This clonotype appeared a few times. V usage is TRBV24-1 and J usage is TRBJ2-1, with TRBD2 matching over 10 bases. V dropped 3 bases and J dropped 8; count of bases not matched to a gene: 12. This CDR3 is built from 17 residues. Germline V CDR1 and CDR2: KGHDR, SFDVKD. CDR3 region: CATSDPGGPGLAHEQFF. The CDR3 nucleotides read TGTGCCACCAGTGATCCAGGGGGTCCGGGACTAGCGCATGAGCAGTTCTTC.

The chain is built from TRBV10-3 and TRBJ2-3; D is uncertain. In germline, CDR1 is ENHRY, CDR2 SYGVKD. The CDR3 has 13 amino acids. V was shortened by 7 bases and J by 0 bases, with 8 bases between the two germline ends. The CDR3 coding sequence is TGTGCCATCACTGGACGGAGCACAGATACGCAGTATTTT. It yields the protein CAITGRSTDTQYF.

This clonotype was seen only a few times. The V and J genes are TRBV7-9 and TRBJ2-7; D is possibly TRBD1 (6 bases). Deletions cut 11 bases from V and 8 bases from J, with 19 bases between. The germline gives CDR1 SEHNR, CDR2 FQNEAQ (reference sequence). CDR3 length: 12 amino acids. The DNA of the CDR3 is TGTGCCGGGCTACAGGGCGTCTTTCAGCAGTACTTC. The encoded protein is CAGLQGVFQQYF. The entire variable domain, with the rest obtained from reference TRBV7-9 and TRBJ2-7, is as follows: DTGVSQNPRHKITKRGQNVTFRCDPISEHNRLYWYRQTLGQGPEFLTYFQNEAQLEKSRLLSDRFSAERPKGSFSTLEIQRTEQGDSAMYLCAGLQGVFQQYFGPGTRLTVT.

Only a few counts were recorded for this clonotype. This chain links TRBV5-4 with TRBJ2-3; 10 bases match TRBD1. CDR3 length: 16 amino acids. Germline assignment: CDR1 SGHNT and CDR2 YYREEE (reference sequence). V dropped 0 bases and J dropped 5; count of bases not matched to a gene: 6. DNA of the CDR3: TGTGCCAGCAGCTTGGATTTCGGGACAGGGGAAGATACGCAGTATTTT. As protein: CASSLDFGTGEDTQYF. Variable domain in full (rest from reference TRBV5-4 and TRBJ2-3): ETGVTQSPTHLIKTRGQQVTLRCSSQSGHNTVSWYQQALGQGPQFIFQYYREEENGRGNFPPRFSGLQFPNYSSELNVNALELDDSALYLCASSLDFGTGEDTQYFGPGTRLTVL.

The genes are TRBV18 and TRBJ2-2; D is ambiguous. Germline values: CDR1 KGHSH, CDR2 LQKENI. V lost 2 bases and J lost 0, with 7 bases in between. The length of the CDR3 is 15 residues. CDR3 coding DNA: TGTGCCAGCTCACCAACAACGGCGAACACCGGGGAGCTGTTTTTT. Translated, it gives CASSPTTANTGELFF. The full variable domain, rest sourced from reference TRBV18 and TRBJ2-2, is NAGVMQNPRHLVRRRGQEARLRCSPMKGHSHVYWYRQLPEEGLKFMVYLQKENIIDESGMPKERFSAEFPKEGPSILRIQQVVRGDSAAYFCASSPTTANTGELFFGEGSRLTVL.

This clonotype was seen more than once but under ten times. Here the CDR3 DNA reads TGTGCCATCAGTGAGGACGGGTCTGAAGCTTTCTTT. Its protein product is CAISEDGSEAFF. V and J are TRBV10-3 and TRBJ1-1, with D unclear. CDR3 size: 12 residues. Trimming removed 2 bases at V and 6 bases at J, with 7 bases between. Germline values: CDR1 ENHRY, CDR2 SYGVKD.

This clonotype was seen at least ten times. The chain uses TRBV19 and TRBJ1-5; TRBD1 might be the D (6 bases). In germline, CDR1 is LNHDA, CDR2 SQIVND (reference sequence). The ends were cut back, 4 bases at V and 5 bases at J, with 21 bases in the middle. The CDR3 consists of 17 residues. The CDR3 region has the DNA TGTGCCAGTAGTACCCGACAGGACTACCGTCGGGATCAGCCCCAGCATTTT. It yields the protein CASSTRQDYRRDQPQHF.

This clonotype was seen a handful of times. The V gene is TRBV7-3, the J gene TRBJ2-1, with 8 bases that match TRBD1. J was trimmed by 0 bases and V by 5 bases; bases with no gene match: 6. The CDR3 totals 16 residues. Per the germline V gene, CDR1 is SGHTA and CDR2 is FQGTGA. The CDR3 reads CASSTRGPSSYNEQFF. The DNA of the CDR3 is TGTGCCAGCAGCACCAGGGGGCCCAGCTCCTACAATGAGCAGTTCTTC.

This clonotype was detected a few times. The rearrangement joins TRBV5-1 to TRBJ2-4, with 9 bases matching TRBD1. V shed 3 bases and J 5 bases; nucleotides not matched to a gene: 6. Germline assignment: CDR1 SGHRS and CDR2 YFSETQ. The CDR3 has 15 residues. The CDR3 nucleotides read TGCGCCAGCAGCTATTCCCGGGACAGGGAAAACATTCAGTACTTC. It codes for CASSYSRDRENIQYF.

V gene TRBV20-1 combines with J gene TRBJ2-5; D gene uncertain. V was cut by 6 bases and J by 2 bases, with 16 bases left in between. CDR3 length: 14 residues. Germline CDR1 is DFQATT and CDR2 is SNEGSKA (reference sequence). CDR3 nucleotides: TGCAGTGCGGCCCCTTGGCCCAAACAAGAGACCCAGTACTTC. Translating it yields CSAAPWPKQETQYF.

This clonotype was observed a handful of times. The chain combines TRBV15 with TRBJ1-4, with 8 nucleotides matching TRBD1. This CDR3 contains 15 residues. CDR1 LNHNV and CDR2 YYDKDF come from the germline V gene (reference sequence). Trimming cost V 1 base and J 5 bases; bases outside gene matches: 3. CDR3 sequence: CATSRGGQDNEKLFF. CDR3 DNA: TGTGCCACCAGCAGAGGGGGACAGGACAATGAAAAACTGTTTTTT.

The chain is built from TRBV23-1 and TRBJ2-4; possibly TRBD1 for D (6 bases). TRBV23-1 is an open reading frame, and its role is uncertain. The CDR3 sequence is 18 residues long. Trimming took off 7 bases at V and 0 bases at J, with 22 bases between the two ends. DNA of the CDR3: TGCGCCAGCACCGTCCATTTACGTCAGGGGCTAGCCAAAAACATTCAGTACTTC. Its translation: CASTVHLRQGLAKNIQYF.

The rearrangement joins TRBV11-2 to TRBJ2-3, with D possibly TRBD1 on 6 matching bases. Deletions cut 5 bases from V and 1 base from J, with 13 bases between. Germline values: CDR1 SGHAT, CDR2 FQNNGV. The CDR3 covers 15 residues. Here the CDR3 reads CASSRQAPGTDTQYF. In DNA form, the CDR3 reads TGTGCCAGCAGCCGACAGGCCCCTGGCACAGATACGCAGTATTTT.

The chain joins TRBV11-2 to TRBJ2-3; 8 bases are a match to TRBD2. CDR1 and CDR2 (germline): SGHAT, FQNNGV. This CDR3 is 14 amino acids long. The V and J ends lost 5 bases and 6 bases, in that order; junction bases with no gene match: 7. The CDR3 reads CASSPGLVYDTQYF. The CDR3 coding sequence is TGTGCCAGCAGCCCGGGACTAGTATACGATACGCAGTATTTT. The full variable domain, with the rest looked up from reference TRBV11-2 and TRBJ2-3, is EAGVAQSPRYKIIEKRQSVAFWCNPISGHATLYWYQQILGQGPKLLIQFQNNGVVDDSQLPKDRFSAERLKGVDSTLKIQPAKLEDSAVYLCASSPGLVYDTQYFGPGTRLTVL.

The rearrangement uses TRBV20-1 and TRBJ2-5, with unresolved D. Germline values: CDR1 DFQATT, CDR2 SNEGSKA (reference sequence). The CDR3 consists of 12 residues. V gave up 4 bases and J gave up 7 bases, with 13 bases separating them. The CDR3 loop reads CSAITRPGTQYF. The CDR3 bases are TGCAGTGCTATTACTCGACCAGGGACCCAGTACTTC.

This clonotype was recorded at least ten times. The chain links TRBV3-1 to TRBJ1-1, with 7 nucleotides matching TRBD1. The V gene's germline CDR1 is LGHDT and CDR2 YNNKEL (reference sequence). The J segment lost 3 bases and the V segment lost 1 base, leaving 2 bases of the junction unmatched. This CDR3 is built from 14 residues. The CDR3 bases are TGTGCCAGCAGCCAAGGGCAGGGGGACACTGAAGCTTTCTTT. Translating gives CASSQGQGDTEAFF.

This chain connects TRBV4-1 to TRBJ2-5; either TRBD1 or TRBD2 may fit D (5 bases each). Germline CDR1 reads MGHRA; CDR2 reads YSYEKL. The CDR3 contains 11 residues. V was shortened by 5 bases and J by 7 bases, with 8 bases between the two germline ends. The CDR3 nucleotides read TGCGCCAGCAGCGTGAGGGGGACCCAGTACTTC. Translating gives CASSVRGTQYF.

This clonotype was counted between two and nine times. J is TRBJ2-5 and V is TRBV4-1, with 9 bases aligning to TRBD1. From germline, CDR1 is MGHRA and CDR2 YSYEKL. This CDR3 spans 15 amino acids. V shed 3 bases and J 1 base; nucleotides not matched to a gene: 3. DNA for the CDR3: TGCGCCAGCAGCCATTTGACAGGGGGCCAAGAGACCCAGTACTTC. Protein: CASSHLTGGQETQYF.

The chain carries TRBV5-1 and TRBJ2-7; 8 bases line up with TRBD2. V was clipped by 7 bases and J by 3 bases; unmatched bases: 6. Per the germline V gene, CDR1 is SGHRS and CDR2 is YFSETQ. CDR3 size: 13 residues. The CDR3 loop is CASREGGSYEQYF. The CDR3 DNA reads TGCGCCAGCCGGGAGGGGGGCAGCTACGAGCAGTACTTC.

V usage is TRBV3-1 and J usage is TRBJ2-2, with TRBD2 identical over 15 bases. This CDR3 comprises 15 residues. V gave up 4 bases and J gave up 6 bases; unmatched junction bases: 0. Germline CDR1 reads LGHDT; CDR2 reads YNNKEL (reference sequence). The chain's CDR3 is CASSRTSGGAGELFF. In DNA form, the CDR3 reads TGTGCCAGCAGCCGGACTAGCGGGGGGGCCGGGGAGCTGTTTTTT.